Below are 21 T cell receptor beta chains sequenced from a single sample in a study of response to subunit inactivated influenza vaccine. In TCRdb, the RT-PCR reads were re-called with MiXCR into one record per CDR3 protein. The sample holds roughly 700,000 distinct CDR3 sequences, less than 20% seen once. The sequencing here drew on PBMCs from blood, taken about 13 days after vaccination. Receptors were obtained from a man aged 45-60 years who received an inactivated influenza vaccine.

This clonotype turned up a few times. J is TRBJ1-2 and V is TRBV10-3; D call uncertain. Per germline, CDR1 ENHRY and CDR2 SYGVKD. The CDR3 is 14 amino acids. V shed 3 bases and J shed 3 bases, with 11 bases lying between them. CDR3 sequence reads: CAISESNFYYGYTF. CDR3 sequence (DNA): TGTGCCATCAGTGAATCGAATTTTTACTATGGCTACACCTTC.

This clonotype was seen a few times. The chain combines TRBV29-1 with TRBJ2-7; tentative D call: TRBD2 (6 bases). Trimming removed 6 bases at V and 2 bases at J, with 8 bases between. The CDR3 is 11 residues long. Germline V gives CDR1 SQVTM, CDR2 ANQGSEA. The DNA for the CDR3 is TGCAGCGTCGGGACTCCCTACGAGCAGTACTTC. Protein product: CSVGTPYEQYF.

The CDR3 DNA reads TGTGCCACCAGTGCCCAGTCCACAGTAGGTGAGCAGTTCTTC. Translation: CATSAQSTVGEQFF. The rearrangement uses TRBV24-1 and TRBJ2-1; D remains ambiguous. Germline V CDR1 and CDR2: KGHDR, SFDVKD. This CDR3 has 14 residues. V lost 5 bases to trimming and J lost 9 bases, with 16 bases between them.

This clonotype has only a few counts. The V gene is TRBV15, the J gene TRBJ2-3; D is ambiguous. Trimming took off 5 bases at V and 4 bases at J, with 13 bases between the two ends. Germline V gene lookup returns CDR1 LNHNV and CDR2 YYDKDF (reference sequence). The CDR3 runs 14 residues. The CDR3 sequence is CATSVVLEADTQYF. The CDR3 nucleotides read TGTGCCACCAGCGTGGTTCTAGAGGCAGATACGCAGTATTTT.

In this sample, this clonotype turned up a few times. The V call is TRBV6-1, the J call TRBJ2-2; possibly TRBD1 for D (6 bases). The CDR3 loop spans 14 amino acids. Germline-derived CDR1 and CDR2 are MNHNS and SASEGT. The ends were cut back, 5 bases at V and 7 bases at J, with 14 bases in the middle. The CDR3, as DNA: TGTGCCAGCAGTCCACAGGGTTACGGCGGGGAGCTGTTTTTT. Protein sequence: CASSPQGYGGELFF.

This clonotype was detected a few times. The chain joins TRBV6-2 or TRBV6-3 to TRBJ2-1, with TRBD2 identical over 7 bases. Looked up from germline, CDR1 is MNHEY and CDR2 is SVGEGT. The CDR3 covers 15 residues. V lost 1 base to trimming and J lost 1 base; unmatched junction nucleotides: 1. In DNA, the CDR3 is TGTGCCAGCAGTTACTGGGAGGGATCCTACAATGAGCAGTTCTTC. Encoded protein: CASSYWEGSYNEQFF.

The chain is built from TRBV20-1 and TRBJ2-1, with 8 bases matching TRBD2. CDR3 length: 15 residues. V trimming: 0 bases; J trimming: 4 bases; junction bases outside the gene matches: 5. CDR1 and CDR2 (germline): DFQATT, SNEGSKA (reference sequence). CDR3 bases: TGCAGTGCTAGAGAGGTTAGCGGGGCTTACAATGAGCAGTTCTTC. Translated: CSAREVSGAYNEQFF.

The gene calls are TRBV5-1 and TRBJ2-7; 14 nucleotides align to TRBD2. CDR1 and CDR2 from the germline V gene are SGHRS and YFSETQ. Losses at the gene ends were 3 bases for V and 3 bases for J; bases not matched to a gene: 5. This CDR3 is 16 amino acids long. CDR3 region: CASSSGTSGSGYEQYF. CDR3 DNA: TGCGCCAGCAGCTCCGGGACTAGCGGGAGCGGCTACGAGCAGTACTTC.

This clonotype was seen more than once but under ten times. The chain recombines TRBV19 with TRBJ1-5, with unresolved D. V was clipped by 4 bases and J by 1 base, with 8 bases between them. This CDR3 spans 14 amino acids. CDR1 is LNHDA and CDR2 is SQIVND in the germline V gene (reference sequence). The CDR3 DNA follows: TGTGCCAGTAGTAGGCCGGTGAGCAATCAGCCCCAGCATTTT. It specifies CASSRPVSNQPQHF.

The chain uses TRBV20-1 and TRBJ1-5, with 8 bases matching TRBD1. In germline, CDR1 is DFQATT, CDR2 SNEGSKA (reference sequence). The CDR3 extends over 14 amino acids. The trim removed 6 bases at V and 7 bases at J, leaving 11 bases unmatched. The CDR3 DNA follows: TGCAGTGCGCGGACAGGGTACGGGGAACAGCCCCAGCATTTT. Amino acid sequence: CSARTGYGEQPQHF.

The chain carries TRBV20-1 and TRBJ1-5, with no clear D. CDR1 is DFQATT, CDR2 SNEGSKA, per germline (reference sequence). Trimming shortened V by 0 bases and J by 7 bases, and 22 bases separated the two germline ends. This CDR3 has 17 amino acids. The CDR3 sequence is CSARDPTTARLEQPQHF. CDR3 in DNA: TGCAGTGCTAGAGACCCCACCACTGCTCGATTGGAACAGCCCCAGCATTTT.

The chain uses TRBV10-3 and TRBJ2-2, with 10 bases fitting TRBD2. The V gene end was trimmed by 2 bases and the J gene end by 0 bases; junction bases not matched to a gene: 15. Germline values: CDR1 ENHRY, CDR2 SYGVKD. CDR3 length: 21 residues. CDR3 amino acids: CAISERPYLAGEISNTGELFF. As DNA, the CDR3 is TGTGCCATCAGTGAGAGGCCCTATCTAGCGGGAGAGATCTCGAACACCGGGGAGCTGTTTTTT.

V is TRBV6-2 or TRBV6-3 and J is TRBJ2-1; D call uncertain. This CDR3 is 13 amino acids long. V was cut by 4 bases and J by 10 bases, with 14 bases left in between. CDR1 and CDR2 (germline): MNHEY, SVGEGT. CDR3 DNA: TGTGCCAGCAGTTCGTACAGTTTAGGGGAGCAGTTCTTC. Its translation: CASSSYSLGEQFF.

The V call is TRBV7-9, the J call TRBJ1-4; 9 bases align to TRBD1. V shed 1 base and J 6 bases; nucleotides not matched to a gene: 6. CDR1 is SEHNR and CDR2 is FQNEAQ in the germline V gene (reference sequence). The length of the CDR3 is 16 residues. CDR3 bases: TGTGCCAGCAGCTTAGAAGGGACAGGGTCAGATGAAAAACTGTTTTTT. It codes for CASSLEGTGSDEKLFF.

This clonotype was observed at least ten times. The CDR3 DNA follows: TGCAGTGCTTTACCGGCCTATGAGCAGTTCTTC. Its protein product is CSALPAYEQFF. The rearrangement links TRBV20-1 to TRBJ2-1, with no clear D. CDR1 is DFQATT, CDR2 SNEGSKA, per germline (reference sequence). Trimming cost V 5 bases and J 8 bases, with 10 bases left between them. The CDR3 runs to 11 residues.

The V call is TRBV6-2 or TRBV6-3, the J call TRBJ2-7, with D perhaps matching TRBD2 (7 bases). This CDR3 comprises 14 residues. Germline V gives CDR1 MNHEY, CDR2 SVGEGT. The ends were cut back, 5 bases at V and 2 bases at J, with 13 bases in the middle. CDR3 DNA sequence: TGTGCCAGCAGTCCCAAGGGGGGGACCTACGAGCAGTACTTC. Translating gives CASSPKGGTYEQYF.

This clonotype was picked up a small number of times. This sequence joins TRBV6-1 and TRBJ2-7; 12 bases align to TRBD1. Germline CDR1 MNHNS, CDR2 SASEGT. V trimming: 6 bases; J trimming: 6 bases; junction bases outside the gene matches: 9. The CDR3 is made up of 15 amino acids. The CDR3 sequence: CASRPPGQGAPEQYF. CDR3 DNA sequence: TGTGCCAGCAGGCCTCCGGGACAGGGGGCGCCCGAGCAGTACTTC.

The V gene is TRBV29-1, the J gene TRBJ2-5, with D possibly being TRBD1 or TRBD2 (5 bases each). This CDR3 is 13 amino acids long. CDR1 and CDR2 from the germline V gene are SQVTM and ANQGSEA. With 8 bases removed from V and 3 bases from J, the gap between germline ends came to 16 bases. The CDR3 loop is CSTATGTEETQYF. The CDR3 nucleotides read TGCAGCACCGCCACCGGGACGGAAGAGACCCAGTACTTC.

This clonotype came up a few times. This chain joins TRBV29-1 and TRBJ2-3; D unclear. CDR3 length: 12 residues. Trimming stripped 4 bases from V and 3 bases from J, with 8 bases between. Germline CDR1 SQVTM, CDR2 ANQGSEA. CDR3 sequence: CSVGVATDTQYF. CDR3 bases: TGCAGCGTTGGAGTAGCAACAGATACGCAGTATTTT.

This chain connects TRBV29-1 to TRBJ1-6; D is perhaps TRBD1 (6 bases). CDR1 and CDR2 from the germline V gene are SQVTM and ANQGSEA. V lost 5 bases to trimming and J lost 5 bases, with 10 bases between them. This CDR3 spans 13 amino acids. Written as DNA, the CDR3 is TGCAGCGTTAGCCGGGACAATAATTCACCCCTCCACTTT. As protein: CSVSRDNNSPLHF.

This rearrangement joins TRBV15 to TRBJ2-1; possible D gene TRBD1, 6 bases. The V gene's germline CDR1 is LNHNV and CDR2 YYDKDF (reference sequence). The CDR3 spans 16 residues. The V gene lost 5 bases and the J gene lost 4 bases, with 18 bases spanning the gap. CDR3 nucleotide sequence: TGTGCCACCAGCCCCAGTCTGACAGGACCGTACAATGAGCAGTTCTTC. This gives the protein CATSPSLTGPYNEQFF.